This T cell receptor beta chain appears in the sequencing data of a study of beta chain features in type 1 diabetes. Background on the study: Across all samples, approximately 99 million sorted cells were examined. Study results and limitations: Shorter templates might be favored by PCR, equally in patients and controls. Using cDNA template may skew counts toward highly expressing activated cells.

A word on this clone: Its antigen is unidentified.

The CDR3 totals 13 residues. The V end lost 4 bases, the J end lost 3 bases, and 7 bases lay between the germline ends. Germline CDR1 and CDR2: LNHNV and YYDKDF (reference sequence). The sequenced template was cDNA made from the entire isolated RNA. Clones were sequenced by immunoSEQ multiplex PCR, and TCRdb holds only the in-frame ones, with some missing. The data show more than 300,000 clones, approximately 15% seen once. Input material: naive CD4+ T cells from blood. The chain carries TRBV15 and TRBJ2-1; D not certain. The clonotype originates from a woman between 18 and 30 years old in good health. This CDR3 is CATSNPYYNEQFF. In DNA, the CDR3 is TGTGCCACCAGCAATCCTTACTACAATGAGCAGTTCTTC.